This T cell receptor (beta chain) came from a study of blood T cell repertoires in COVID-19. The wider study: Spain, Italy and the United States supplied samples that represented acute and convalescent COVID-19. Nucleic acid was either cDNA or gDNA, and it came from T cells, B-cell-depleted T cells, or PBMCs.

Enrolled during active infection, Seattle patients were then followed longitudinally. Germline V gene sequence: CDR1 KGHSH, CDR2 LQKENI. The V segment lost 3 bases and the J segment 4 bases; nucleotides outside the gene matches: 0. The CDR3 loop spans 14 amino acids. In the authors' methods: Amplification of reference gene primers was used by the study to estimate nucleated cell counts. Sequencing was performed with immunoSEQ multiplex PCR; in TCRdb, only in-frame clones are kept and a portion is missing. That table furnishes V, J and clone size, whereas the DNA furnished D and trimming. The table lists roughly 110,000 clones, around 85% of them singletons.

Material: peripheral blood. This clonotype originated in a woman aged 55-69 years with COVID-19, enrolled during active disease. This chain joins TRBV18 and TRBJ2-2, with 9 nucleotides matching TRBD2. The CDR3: CASSPGLATGELFF. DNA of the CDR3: TGTGCCAGCTCACCGGGACTAGCCACCGGGGAGCTGTTTTTT.